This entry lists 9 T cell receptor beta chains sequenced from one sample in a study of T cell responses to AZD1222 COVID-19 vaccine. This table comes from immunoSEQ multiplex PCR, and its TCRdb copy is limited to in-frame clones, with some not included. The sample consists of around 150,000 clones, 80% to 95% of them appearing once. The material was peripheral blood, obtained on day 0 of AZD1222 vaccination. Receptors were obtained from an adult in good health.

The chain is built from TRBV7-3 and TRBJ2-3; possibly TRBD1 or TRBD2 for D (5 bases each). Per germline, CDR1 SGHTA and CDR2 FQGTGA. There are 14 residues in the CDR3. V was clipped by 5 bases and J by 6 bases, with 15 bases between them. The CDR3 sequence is CASSPGRGGDTQYF. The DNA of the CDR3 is TGTGCCAGCAGCCCCGGACGGGGCGGGGATACGCAGTATTTT.

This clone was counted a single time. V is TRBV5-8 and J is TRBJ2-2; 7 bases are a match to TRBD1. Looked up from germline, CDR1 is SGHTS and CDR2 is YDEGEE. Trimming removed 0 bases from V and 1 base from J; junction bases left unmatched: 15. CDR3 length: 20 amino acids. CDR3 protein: CASSLAKRHVRTGNTGELFF. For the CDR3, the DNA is TGTGCCAGCAGCTTGGCGAAAAGGCATGTCAGGACAGGGAACACCGGGGAGCTGTTTTTT.

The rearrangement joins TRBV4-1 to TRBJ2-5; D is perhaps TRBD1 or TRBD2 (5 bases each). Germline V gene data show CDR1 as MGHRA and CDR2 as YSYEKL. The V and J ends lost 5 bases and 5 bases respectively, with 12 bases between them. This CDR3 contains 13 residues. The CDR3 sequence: CASSSGPGETQYF. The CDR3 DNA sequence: TGCGCCAGCAGCTCAGGGCCGGGGGAGACCCAGTACTTC.

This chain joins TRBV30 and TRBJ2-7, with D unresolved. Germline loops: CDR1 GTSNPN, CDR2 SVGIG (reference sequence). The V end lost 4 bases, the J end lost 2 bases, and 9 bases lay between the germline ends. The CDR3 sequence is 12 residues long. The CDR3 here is CAWKPRTYEQYF. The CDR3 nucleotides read TGTGCCTGGAAACCACGCACCTACGAGCAGTACTTC.

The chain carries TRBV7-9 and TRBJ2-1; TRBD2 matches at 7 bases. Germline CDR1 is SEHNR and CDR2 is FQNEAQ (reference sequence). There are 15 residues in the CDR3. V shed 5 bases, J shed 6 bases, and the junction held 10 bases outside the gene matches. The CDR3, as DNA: TGTGCCAGCAGCCTCGTGGGGAGGGAGGGCAATGAGCAGTTCTTC. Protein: CASSLVGREGNEQFF.

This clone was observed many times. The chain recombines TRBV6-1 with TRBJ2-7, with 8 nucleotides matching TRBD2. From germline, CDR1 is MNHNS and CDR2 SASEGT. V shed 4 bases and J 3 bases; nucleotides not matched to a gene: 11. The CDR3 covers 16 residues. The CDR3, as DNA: TGTGCCAGCAGTGGAACAGCGGGAGATCTCCACTACGAGCAGTACTTC. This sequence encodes CASSGTAGDLHYEQYF.

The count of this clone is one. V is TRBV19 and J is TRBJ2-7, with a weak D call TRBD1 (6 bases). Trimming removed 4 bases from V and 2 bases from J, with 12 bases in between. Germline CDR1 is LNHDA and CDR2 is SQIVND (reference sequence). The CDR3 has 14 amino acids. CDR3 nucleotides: TGTGCCAGTAGTACCAGGGGAGAGACCTACGAGCAGTACTTC. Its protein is CASSTRGETYEQYF. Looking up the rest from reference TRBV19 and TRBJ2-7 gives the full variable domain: DGGITQSPKYLFRKEGQNVTLSCEQNLNHDAMYWYRQDPGQGLRLIYYSQIVNDFQKGDIAEGYSVSREKKESFPLTVTSAQKNPTAFYLCASSTRGETYEQYFGPGTRLTVT.

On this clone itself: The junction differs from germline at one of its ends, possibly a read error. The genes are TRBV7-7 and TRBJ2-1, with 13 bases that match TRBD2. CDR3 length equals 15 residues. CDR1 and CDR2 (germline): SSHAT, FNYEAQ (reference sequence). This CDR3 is CASSSGTSGANEQFF. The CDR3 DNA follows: TGTGCTAGCAGCTCCGGGACTAGCGGGGCTAATGAGCAGTTCTTC.

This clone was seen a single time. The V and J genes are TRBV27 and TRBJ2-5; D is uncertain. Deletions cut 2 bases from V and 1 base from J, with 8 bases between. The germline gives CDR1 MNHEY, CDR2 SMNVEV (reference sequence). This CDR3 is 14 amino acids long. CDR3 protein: CASSLTSGQETQYF. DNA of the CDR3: TGTGCCAGCAGTTTAACTTCAGGCCAAGAGACCCAGTACTTC.